What follows are 16 T cell receptor beta chains derived from one specimen sequenced in a study of spatial heterogeneity in lung cancer. Regarding the study as a whole: Tumors with more nonsynonymous mutations had more expanded intratumoral alpha and beta TCRs.

The time point denotes: sample taken at primary tumor resection. Each CDR3 protein gets one entry after TCRdb re-called the 5' RACE reads with MiXCR. The table includes 20,000 to 30,000 distinct CDR3 sequences, approximately 9% detected once. The antigens of these receptors remain unknown. The starting material was lung tumor tissue, obtained at surgery. The receptor set was obtained from a male donor with early-stage non-small cell lung cancer.

This clonotype occurred many times. This chain links TRBV28 with TRBJ2-2; D not certain. The CDR3 has 11 residues. V was trimmed by 5 bases and J by 4 bases, leaving 2 bases between them. Germline V gene data show CDR1 as MDHEN and CDR2 as SYDVKM. Here the CDR3 DNA reads TGTGCCAGCAGTACCACCGGGGAGCTGTTTTTT. It yields the protein CASSTTGELFF.

This clonotype was observed at least ten times. J is TRBJ2-3 and V is TRBV4-3; D remains ambiguous. V was shortened by 3 bases and J by 5 bases, with 15 bases between the two germline ends. Germline loops: CDR1 LGHNA, CDR2 YSLEER. The CDR3 sequence is 15 residues long. The CDR3 spells CASSHRRAPEDTQYF. In nucleotides, the CDR3 is TGCGCCAGCAGCCACCGCCGGGCCCCTGAAGATACGCAGTATTTT.

This clonotype was observed many times. The CDR3 region has the DNA TGCAGTGCCTTGGGACTAGCGGGCACCGAGCAGTTCTTC. Translating it yields CSALGLAGTEQFF. The V call is TRBV20-1, the J call TRBJ2-1; 12 nucleotides line up with TRBD2. CDR3 size: 13 residues. The germline gives CDR1 DFQATT, CDR2 SNEGSKA (reference sequence). V lost 6 bases, J lost 10 bases, and 7 bases stayed unmatched.

This clonotype was seen a few times. The V and J genes are TRBV29-1 and TRBJ2-5; a weak D match, TRBD2 (5 bases). The CDR3 totals 12 residues. V dropped 3 bases and J dropped 4 bases, with 9 bases sitting between them. The germline gives CDR1 SQVTM, CDR2 ANQGSEA. CDR3 loop: CSVETGIETQYF. As DNA, the CDR3 is TGCAGCGTTGAGACGGGAATAGAGACCCAGTACTTC.

In its sample, this clonotype ranks as medium-sized (0.01 to 0.1%). The chain couples TRBV3-1 to TRBJ2-3, with D perhaps TRBD2 (6 bases). Trimming took off 5 bases at V and 10 bases at J, with 16 bases between the two ends. Germline V lookup: CDR1 LGHDT, CDR2 YNNKEL (reference sequence). The length of the CDR3 is 13 residues. The CDR3 loop reads CASSGSGGTAQYF. The CDR3 DNA follows: TGTGCCAGCAGCGGAAGTGGGGGGACGGCGCAGTATTTT.

This clonotype appeared many times. This rearrangement joins TRBV28 to TRBJ1-6, with 9 positions matching TRBD1. The germline CDR1 and CDR2 sequences are MDHEN and SYDVKM. V was pared by 8 bases and J by 10 bases, with 12 bases of the junction left unmatched. The CDR3 spans 15 residues. CDR3 protein: CASLAGDRVLSPLHF. The CDR3 nucleotides are TGTGCCAGCCTTGCCGGGGACAGGGTTTTGTCACCCCTCCACTTT.

This clonotype was picked up many times. The J gene is TRBJ1-5, the V gene TRBV18, with D uncertain. The CDR3 has 13 residues. Germline V lookup: CDR1 KGHSH, CDR2 LQKENI. The V and J ends lost 4 bases and 1 base respectively, with 5 bases between them. The CDR3 reads CASSLGSNQPQHF. The CDR3 bases are TGTGCCAGCTCACTAGGGAGCAATCAGCCCCAGCATTTT. Drawing the rest from reference TRBV18 and TRBJ1-5, the complete variable domain is NAGVMQNPRHLVRRRGQEARLRCSPMKGHSHVYWYRQLPEEGLKFMVYLQKENIIDESGMPKERFSAEFPKEGPSILRIQQVVRGDSAAYFCASSLGSNQPQHFGDGTRLSIL.

The chain combines TRBV4-2 with TRBJ2-3; TRBD2 is a possible D gene (5 bases). Germline V gene data show CDR1 as LGHNA and CDR2 as YNFKEQ. The CDR3 has 13 residues. Trimming removed 1 base from V and 9 bases from J, with 11 bases in between. The CDR3 loop is CASSQASSGTQYF. The CDR3 DNA reads TGTGCCAGCAGCCAAGCCTCATCGGGGACGCAGTATTTT.

This clonotype was found many times. The rearrangement uses TRBV7-2 and TRBJ2-5; D is unresolved. Germline CDR1 SGHTA, CDR2 FQGNSA. CDR3 length: 11 amino acids. The V end was cut by 4 bases, the J end by 5 bases, with 5 bases between. The CDR3 is CASSSRETQYF. The CDR3 DNA is TGTGCCAGCAGCTCTAGGGAGACCCAGTACTTC.

This clonotype appeared many times. The chain employs TRBV10-3 and TRBJ2-3, with TRBD2 matching over 11 bases. There are 16 residues in the CDR3. The ends lost 8 bases at V and 9 bases at J; junction bases unmatched: 16. Germline V CDR1 and CDR2: ENHRY, SYGVKD. The CDR3 protein is CAIGKVAGGPSLTQYF. As DNA, the CDR3 is TGTGCCATCGGGAAGGTAGCGGGGGGGCCCTCCTTGACGCAGTATTTT.

By its share, this clonotype is medium-sized. J is TRBJ2-7 and V is TRBV4-2; TRBD1 matches at 11 bases. CDR1 is LGHNA and CDR2 is YNFKEQ in the germline V gene. This CDR3 spans 17 amino acids. J gave up 1 base and V 3 bases, and 8 bases lay outside the gene matches. The CDR3 sequence is CASSHVGTGGSSYEQYF. The CDR3, as DNA: TGTGCCAGCAGCCACGTCGGGACAGGGGGATCGTCCTACGAGCAGTACTTC.

This clonotype came up a few times. The CDR3 is CSARTGVTDTQYF. The CDR3 nucleotides are TGCAGTGCCCGGACAGGGGTCACAGATACGCAGTATTTT. The rearrangement links TRBV20-1 to TRBJ2-3; TRBD1 aligns across 9 bases. Germline CDR1 and CDR2: DFQATT and SNEGSKA (reference sequence). The CDR3 extends over 13 amino acids. V was clipped by 6 bases and J by 2 bases; unmatched bases: 3.

This chain uses TRBV6-2 or TRBV6-3 with TRBJ2-2; tentatively, D is TRBD1 or TRBD2 (7 bases each). V was trimmed by 2 bases and J by 4 bases, leaving 11 bases between them. From germline, CDR1 is MNHEY and CDR2 SVGEGT. The CDR3 is made up of 15 amino acids. The CDR3 region is CASSYTGEGTGELFF. In DNA, the CDR3 is TGTGCCAGCAGTTACACAGGGGAGGGCACCGGGGAGCTGTTTTTT.

The chain combines TRBV12-3 or TRBV12-4 with TRBJ1-5; no clear D gene. The length of the CDR3 is 14 residues. Deletions cut 6 bases from V and 7 bases from J, with 16 bases between. CDR3: CASSSRTREQPQHF. The DNA of the CDR3 is TGTGCCAGCAGCTCCCGGACGCGAGAACAGCCCCAGCATTTT.

This clonotype occurred a few times. The chain couples TRBV19 to TRBJ2-3; 7 bases line up with TRBD1. CDR3 length equals 15 residues. V lost 6 bases to trimming and J lost 4 bases; unmatched junction nucleotides: 10. CDR1 and CDR2 (germline): LNHDA, SQIVND (reference sequence). The CDR3 coding sequence is TGTGCCAGTAGCCGAGACAGGGTTGGAGCAGATACGCAGTATTTT. Its protein is CASSRDRVGADTQYF.

There are many counts of this clonotype. The V gene is TRBV7-9, the J gene TRBJ1-5, with D unresolved. Looked up from germline, CDR1 is SEHNR and CDR2 is FQNEAQ (reference sequence). Trimming stripped 1 base from V and 5 bases from J, with 6 bases between. The CDR3 is 13 amino acids. As DNA, the CDR3 is TGTGCCAGCAGCTTAGGGCGGGATCAGCCCCAGCATTTT. It specifies CASSLGRDQPQHF.